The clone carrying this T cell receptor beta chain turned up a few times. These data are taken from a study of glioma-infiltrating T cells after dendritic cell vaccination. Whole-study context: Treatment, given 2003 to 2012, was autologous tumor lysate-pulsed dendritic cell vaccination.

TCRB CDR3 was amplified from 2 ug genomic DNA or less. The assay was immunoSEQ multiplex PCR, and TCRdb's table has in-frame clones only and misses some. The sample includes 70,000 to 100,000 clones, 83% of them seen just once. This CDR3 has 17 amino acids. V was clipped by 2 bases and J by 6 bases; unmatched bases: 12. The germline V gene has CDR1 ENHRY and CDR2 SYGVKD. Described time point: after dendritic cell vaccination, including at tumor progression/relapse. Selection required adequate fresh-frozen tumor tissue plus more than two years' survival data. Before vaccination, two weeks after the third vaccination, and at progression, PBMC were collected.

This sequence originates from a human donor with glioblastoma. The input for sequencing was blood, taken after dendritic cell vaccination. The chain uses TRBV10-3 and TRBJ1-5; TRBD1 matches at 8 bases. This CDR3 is CAISEGGTQGAAQPQHF. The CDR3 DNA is TGTGCCATCAGTGAGGGGGGGACCCAGGGGGCCGCTCAGCCCCAGCATTTT.